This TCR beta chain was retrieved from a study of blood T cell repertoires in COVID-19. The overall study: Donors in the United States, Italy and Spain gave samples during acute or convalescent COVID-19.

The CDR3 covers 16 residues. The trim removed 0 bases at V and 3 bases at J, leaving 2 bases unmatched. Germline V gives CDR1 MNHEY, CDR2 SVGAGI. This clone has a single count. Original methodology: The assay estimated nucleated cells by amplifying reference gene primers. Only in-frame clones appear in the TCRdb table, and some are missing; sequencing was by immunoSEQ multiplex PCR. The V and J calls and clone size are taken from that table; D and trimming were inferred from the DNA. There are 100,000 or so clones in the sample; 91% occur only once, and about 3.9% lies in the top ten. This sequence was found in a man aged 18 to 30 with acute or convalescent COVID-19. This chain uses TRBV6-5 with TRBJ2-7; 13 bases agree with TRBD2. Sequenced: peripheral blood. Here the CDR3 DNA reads TGTGCCAGCAGTTACTCGGGACTAGCGGGGAACTACGAGCAGTACTTC. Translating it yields CASSYSGLAGNYEQYF.